The rows below give T cell receptor beta chains drawn from one sample of a study of technical replicates of blood from a handful of donors. Sequencing used immunoSEQ multiplex PCR; TCRdb keeps in-frame clones, though not all of them. The sample gives 60,000 to 95,000 clones, about nine tenths of which show up once; less than 0.4% is in the top ten. Material for sequencing was T cells isolated from PBMCs. The receptors derive from a human donor in good health. Some clones in this sample may be carry-over from other donors' samples. Each CDR3 is given with its conserved first and last residue. A D gene is named only where the DNA matches it firmly. Some rows have no size entry. The others give once, few or many, or a class for an expanded clone.

size | J | D | V | DNA | CDR3
. | TRBJ2-5 | TRBD2 | TRBV30 | TGTGCCTGGAGTGCGGGGGGACTGACCCAGTACTTC | CAWSAGGLTQYF
. | TRBJ1-1 | . | TRBV19 | TGTGCCTCGGGGGACGGTGGGACTGAAGCTTTCTTT | CASGDGGTEAFF
. | TRBJ2-2 | TRBD1 | TRBV19 | TGTGCCAGTAGTATTAGGGTAGGGACAGTCTTGACCGGGGAGCTGTTTTTT | CASSIRVGTVLTGELFF
. | TRBJ2-1 | TRBD2 | TRBV10-1 | TGCGCCACCCTAGCGGGGGGGAAGCAGTTCTTC | CATLAGGKQFF
. | TRBJ2-1 | . | TRBV9 | TGTGCCAGCAGCGTAGTGGACTACTCCTACAATGAGCAGTTCTTC | CASSVVDYSYNEQFF
few | TRBJ1-1 | . | TRBV2 | TGTGCCAGCTTCAGCTCCTATACAGTGGGGAACACTGAAGCTTTCTTT | CASFSSYTVGNTEAFF
. | TRBJ2-7 | . | TRBV13 | TGTGCCAGCAGCTTCTCGGGCAGGGAAGTCGAGCAGTACTTC | CASSFSGREVEQYF
. | TRBJ2-1 | TRBD1 | TRBV6-4 | TGTGCCAGCAGTGAAGGTGGGACAGGGGGCAATGAGCAGTTCTTC | CASSEGGTGGNEQFF
. | TRBJ1-1 | . | TRBV10-1 | TGCGCCAGCAAGGCTAATCAGGGCACTGAAGCTTTCTTT | CASKANQGTEAFF
. | TRBJ1-2 | . | TRBV18 | TGTGCCAGCTCAGGGGACATCGGCAACTATGGCTACACCTTC | CASSGDIGNYGYTF
once | TRBJ1-1 | . | TRBV27 | TGTGCCAGCAGTTTGGTTGGCTCGAATACTGAAGCTTTCTTT | CASSLVGSNTEAFF
once | TRBJ1-3 | . | TRBV9 | TGTGCCAGCAGCGAAACCCAGGGTTCTGGAAACACCATATATTTT | CASSETQGSGNTIYF
. | TRBJ1-6 | TRBD1 | TRBV11-3 | TGTGCCAGCAGCCTGGAGGGACAGGGGGATTCACCCCTCCACTTT | CASSLEGQGDSPLHF
. | TRBJ1-5 | . | TRBV15 | TGTGCCACCAGCAGAGACGAGGGAGTTGGTCAGCCCCAGCATTTT | CATSRDEGVGQPQHF
. | TRBJ1-1 | TRBD1 | TRBV25-1 | TGTGCCAGCAGGGGACAGGCAAAAAACACTGAAGCTTTCTTT | CASRGQAKNTEAFF
. | TRBJ2-7 | TRBD1 | TRBV4-1 | TGCGCCAGCAGCCTCAGTTTAACCCGGGACAGGGGGCGCCGGGAAACCTGGAACGAGCAGTACTTC | CASSLSLTRDRGRRETWNEQYF
. | TRBJ1-1 | . | TRBV5-4 | TGTGCCAGCAGCGCGCCGGGATCCCCTAACACTGAAGCTTTCTTT | CASSAPGSPNTEAFF
. | TRBJ2-2 | TRBD2 | TRBV11-3 | TGTGCCAGATTGAGCGGGAGTACGACCGGGGAGCTGTTTTTT | CARLSGSTTGELFF
. | TRBJ1-3 | TRBD1 | TRBV18 | TGTGCCAGCTCACTATTGACAGGGGTTTCTGGAAACACCATATATTTT | CASSLLTGVSGNTIYF
. | TRBJ2-7 | TRBD1 | TRBV11-1 | TGTGCCAGCAGCTCCCGGGACAGGATCTACGAGCAGTACTTC | CASSSRDRIYEQYF
. | TRBJ2-7 | . | TRBV6-5 | TGTGCCAGCAGTTACGGCGGGAATGTCTACGAGCAGTACTTC | CASSYGGNVYEQYF
once | TRBJ2-3 | . | TRBV7-3 | TGTGCCAGCAGCTTAACGGCGGGGGCTAGCACAGATACGCAGTATTTT | CASSLTAGASTDTQYF
. | TRBJ2-7 | . | TRBV27 | TGTGCCAGCAGTTTCGGGGCAGGGGCGTCCTACGAGCAGTACTTC | CASSFGAGASYEQYF
. | TRBJ1-1 | . | TRBV5-4 | TGTGCCAGCAGCTCGCAGGGCCGTACGATCACTGAAGCTTTCTTT | CASSSQGRTITEAFF
. | TRBJ2-3 | . | TRBV25-1 | TGTGCCAGCAACAGGGACACAGATACGCAGTATTTT | CASNRDTDTQYF
once | TRBJ1-1 | . | TRBV9 | TGTGCCAGCACCGACCGGGAGAGCTCGAACACTGAAGCTTTCTTT | CASTDRESSNTEAFF
. | TRBJ1-6 | . | TRBV4-1 | TGCGCCAGCAGCCTTTCAAATAGACAGGTCCGTAATTCACCCCTCCACTTT | CASSLSNRQVRNSPLHF
. | TRBJ2-7 | TRBD2 | TRBV28 | TGTGCCAGCAGTTTAGGGGGAGGGACCTACGAGCAGTACTTC | CASSLGGGTYEQYF
. | TRBJ2-3 | . | TRBV7-2 | TGTGCCAGCAGCTCGGACTTAAGCACAGATACGCAGTATTTT | CASSSDLSTDTQYF
. | TRBJ1-2 | . | TRBV5-5 | TGTGCCAGCAGCGCCGGGAACAGCAGAGGCTACACCTTC | CASSAGNSRGYTF
once | TRBJ2-1 | . | TRBV2 | TGTGCCAGCAGTGGGACTCTTATCTCCTACAATGAGCAGTTCTTC | CASSGTLISYNEQFF
. | TRBJ2-1 | TRBD2 | TRBV6-1 | TGTGCCAGCAGTGAAGTCGGCGGGGGGGCCTACAATGAGCAGTTCTTC | CASSEVGGGAYNEQFF
. | TRBJ1-1 | . | TRBV9 | TGTGCCAGCAGCGTGAACAGGGCCGCCACTGAAGCTTTCTTT | CASSVNRAATEAFF
once | TRBJ1-2 | . | TRBV5-6 | TGTGCCAGCAGACGGGGGGGGCAACGCGGCTACACCTTC | CASRRGGQRGYTF
once | TRBJ2-3 | . | TRBV2 | TGTGCCAGCCAAACGCAGTATTTT | CASQTQYF
. | TRBJ2-3 | . | TRBV12-5 | TGTGCTAGTGGTTCTCCCCGAGATACGCAGTATTTT | CASGSPRDTQYF
. | TRBJ2-7 | TRBD2 | TRBV5-1 | TGCGCCAGCAGCTTGGTCCCTAGCGGGCCAACCTACGAGCAGTACTTC | CASSLVPSGPTYEQYF
. | TRBJ2-1 | TRBD1 | TRBV9 | TGTGCCAGCACCAAAGACAGGGGTGGGAATGAGCAGTTCTTC | CASTKDRGGNEQFF
. | TRBJ2-3 | . | TRBV5-1 | TGCGCCAGCAGCTTGGCCGGGGTCCTAGATACGCAGTATTTT | CASSLAGVLDTQYF
. | TRBJ1-4 | TRBD1 | TRBV4-1 | TGCGCCAGCAGCCAAGCGGGAGCCCGAGGACAGGGGGAAAAACTGTTTTTT | CASSQAGARGQGEKLFF
once | TRBJ1-5 | . | TRBV5-5 | TGTGCCAGCAGCCTGTGGCGCCAGGGGTTTCATCAGCCCCAGCATTTT | CASSLWRQGFHQPQHF
. | TRBJ2-3 | . | TRBV10-3 | TGTGCCATCGCCAGAGAGGATAGCACAGATACGCAGTATTTT | CAIAREDSTDTQYF
. | TRBJ1-4 | TRBD1 | TRBV6-5 | TGTGCCAGCAGTTTCAGGGGGACTGCGTCAAATGAAAAACTGTTTTTT | CASSFRGTASNEKLFF
. | TRBJ2-1 | TRBD2 | TRBV4-1 | TGCGCCAGCAGCCTGGGACTAGCGGGACGTGGTGAGCAGTTCTTC | CASSLGLAGRGEQFF
. | TRBJ2-2 | . | TRBV10-1 | TGCGCCAGCAGTAAACAGAACACCGGGGAGCTGTTTTTT | CASSKQNTGELFF
. | TRBJ2-6 | . | TRBV7-9 | TGTGCCAGCAGCTTAGACCTACCTTCTGGGGCCAACGTCCTGACTTTC | CASSLDLPSGANVLTF
. | TRBJ2-1 | TRBD2 | TRBV7-6 | TGTGCCAGCAGCGCCCGGGTGGCGGGAGGGCTGGACAATGAGCAGTTCTTC | CASSARVAGGLDNEQFF
. | TRBJ1-5 | . | TRBV15 | TGTGCCACCAGCAGAGGATTCAGTCAGCCCCAGCATTTT | CATSRGFSQPQHF
. | TRBJ1-1 | TRBD1 | TRBV25-1 | TGTGCCAGCAGTGAAACCGGGACAGTGAACACTGAAGCTTTCTTT | CASSETGTVNTEAFF
. | TRBJ2-3 | . | TRBV5-6 | TGTGCCAGCAGCTTAAAGCTAGCGTCTAGCACAGATACGCAGTATTTT | CASSLKLASSTDTQYF
. | TRBJ2-1 | TRBD1 | TRBV2 | TGTGCCAGCAGCCGGGACAGGGGCGGGTACAATGAGCAGTTCTTC | CASSRDRGGYNEQFF
. | TRBJ2-3 | TRBD2 | TRBV29-1 | TGCAGCATTGACCCTAGCGGGCACGGGGCAGATACGCAGTATTTT | CSIDPSGHGADTQYF
. | TRBJ2-5 | TRBD1 | TRBV9 | TGTGCCAGCAGCAACACAGGGGCCCGGGAGACCCAGTACTTC | CASSNTGARETQYF
. | TRBJ1-4 | . | TRBV19 | TGTGCCAGTAGTATTGGAGGAGGGCCCTCGGCCTTAGAAAAACTGTTTTTT | CASSIGGGPSALEKLFF
. | TRBJ1-1 | . | TRBV19 | TGTGCCAGTAATCAGGGGCAGAACACTGAAGCTTTCTTT | CASNQGQNTEAFF
. | TRBJ2-1 | TRBD1 | TRBV10-1 | TGCGCCAGCAGTTTGGACAGGAGCTCCTACAATGAGCAGTTCTTC | CASSLDRSSYNEQFF
. | TRBJ1-1 | TRBD1 | TRBV5-1 | TGCGCCAGCAGCCCGGGACAGGGTGAAGCTTTCTTT | CASSPGQGEAFF
. | TRBJ2-5 | . | TRBV2 | TGTGCCAGCAGGACACTAGCCGGAGAGACCCAGTACTTC | CASRTLAGETQYF
. | TRBJ1-1 | . | TRBV6-5 | TGTGCCAGCTTTCGCGGAACGAACACTGAAGCTTTCTTT | CASFRGTNTEAFF
. | TRBJ1-2 | TRBD1 | TRBV4-1 | TGCGCCAGCAGCCGGAGACAGGGCGATGGCTACACCTTC | CASSRRQGDGYTF